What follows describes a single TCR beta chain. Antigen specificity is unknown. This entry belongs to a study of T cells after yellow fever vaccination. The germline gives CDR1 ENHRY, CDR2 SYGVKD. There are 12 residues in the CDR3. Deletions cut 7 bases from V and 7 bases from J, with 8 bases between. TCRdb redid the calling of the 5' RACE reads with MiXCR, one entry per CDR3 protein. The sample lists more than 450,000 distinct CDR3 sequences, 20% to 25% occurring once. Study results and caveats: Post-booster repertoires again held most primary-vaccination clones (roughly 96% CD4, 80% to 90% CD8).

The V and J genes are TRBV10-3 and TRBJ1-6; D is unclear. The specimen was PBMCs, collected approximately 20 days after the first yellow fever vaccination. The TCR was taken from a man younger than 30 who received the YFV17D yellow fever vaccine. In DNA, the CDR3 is TGTGCCATCAACAGTCAGAATTCACCCCTCCACTTT. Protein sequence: CAINSQNSPLHF.